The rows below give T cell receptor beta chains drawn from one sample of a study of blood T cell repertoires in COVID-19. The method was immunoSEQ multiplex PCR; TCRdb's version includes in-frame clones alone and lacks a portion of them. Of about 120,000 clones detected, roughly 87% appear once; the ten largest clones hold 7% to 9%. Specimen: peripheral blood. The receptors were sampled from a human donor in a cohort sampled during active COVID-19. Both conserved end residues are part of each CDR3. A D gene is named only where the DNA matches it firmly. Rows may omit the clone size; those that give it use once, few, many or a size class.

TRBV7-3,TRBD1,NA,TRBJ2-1,TGTGCCAGCAGCCCTGGACAGGCGTACAATGAGCAGTTCTTC,CASSPGQAYNEQFF
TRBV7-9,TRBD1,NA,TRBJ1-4,TGTGCCAGCAGCGACAGGGGGCTTGGTGAAAAACTGTTTTTT,CASSDRGLGEKLFF
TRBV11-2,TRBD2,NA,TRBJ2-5,TGTGCCAGCAGCCCCCGTGGACTAGCGCGCGTAAAGACCCAGTACTTC,CASSPRGLARVKTQYF
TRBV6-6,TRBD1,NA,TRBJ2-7,TGTGCCAGCAGCCAACCGGGACAGGGCTCCTACGAGCAGTACTTC,CASSQPGQGSYEQYF
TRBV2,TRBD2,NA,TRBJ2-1,TGTGCCAGCAGGACCGGGACTAGCAGCTACAATGAGCAGTTCTTC,CASRTGTSSYNEQFF
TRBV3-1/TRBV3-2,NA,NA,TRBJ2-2,TGTGCCAGCAGCCCAGTACGCACCGGGGAGCTGTTTTTT,CASSPVRTGELFF
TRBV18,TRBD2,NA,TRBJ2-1,TGTGCCAGCTCCCAATCTGGACTAGAGAGCAATGAGCAGTTCTTC,CASSQSGLESNEQFF
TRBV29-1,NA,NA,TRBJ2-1,TGCAGCGTTGGAGCCACTCACTCCTACAATGAGCAGTTCTTC,CSVGATHSYNEQFF
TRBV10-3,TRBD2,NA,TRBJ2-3,TGTGCCATCAGTGAAGGACTAGCGGGAAAGAGTAGCACAGATACGCAGTATTTT,CAISEGLAGKSSTDTQYF
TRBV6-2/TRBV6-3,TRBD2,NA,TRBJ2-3,TGTGCCAGCAGCTCTAGCGGGAGTTACAGCACAGATACGCAGTATTTT,CASSSSGSYSTDTQYF
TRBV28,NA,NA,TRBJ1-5,TGTGCCAGCACGGACGCGGGTTTGGGCAATCAGCCCCAGCATTTT,CASTDAGLGNQPQHF
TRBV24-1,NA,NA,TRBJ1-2,TGTGCCACCAGTGACAAGGACAGAGCTAACTATGGCTACACCTTC,CATSDKDRANYGYTF
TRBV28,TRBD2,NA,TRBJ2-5,TGTGCCACAAGCGGGAGGGCCACAGAGACCCAGTACTTC,CATSGRATETQYF
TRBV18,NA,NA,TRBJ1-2,TGTGCCAGCTCACCGGGTGCAGGTCACGCTACTGGCTACACCTTC,CASSPGAGHATGYTF
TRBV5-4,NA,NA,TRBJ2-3,TGTGCCAGCAGCTTGGATGCGGATACTAGCACAGATACGCAGTATTTT,CASSLDADTSTDTQYF
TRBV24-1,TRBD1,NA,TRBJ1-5,TGTGCCACCAGTGACGGAGGGACAGTGCGTCAGCCCCAGCATTTT,CATSDGGTVRQPQHF
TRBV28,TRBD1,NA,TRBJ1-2,TGTGCCAGCAGTGAGGGGGCTTCTAACTATGGCTACACCTTC,CASSEGASNYGYTF
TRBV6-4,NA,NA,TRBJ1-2,TGTGCCAGCAGTGACTCTGGGAGAAGTGGCTACACCTTC,CASSDSGRSGYTF
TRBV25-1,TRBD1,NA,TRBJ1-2,TGTGCCAGCAGCCTCCCCGGGGGACAGAGGGGCTACACCTTC,CASSLPGGQRGYTF
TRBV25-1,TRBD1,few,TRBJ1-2,TGTGCCAGCAGCCGAGGGACAGCCTATGGCTACACCTTC,CASSRGTAYGYTF
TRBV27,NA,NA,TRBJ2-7,TGTGCCAGCAGTTCCACCTACGAGCAGTACTTC,CASSSTYEQYF
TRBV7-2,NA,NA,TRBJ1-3,TGTGCCAGCAGCCAAACTAGGGAGGGGAACACCATATATTTT,CASSQTREGNTIYF
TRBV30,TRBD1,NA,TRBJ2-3,TGTGCCTGGGGGACAGGGGCGACAGATACGCAGTATTTT,CAWGTGATDTQYF
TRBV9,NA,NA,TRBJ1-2,TGTGCCAGCAGCGTAGTGGACAGCTCTGGCTACACCTTC,CASSVVDSSGYTF
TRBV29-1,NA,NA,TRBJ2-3,TGCAGCGTGAAAGAGTGGGGAGGTGGGGGTCCGTTCACAGATACGCAGTATTTT,CSVKEWGGGGPFTDTQYF
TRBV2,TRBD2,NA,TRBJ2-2,TGTGCCAGCACCATAGGGCTAGCGGACACCGGGGAGCTGTTTTTT,CASTIGLADTGELFF
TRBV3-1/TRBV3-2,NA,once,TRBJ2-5,TGTGCCAGCAGCCGGACAGTACAAGAGACCCAGTACTTC,CASSRTVQETQYF
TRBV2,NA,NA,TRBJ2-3,TGTGCCAGCAGTGAAACAGGAACTGGCCGCTTGATCACAGATACGCAGTATTTT,CASSETGTGRLITDTQYF
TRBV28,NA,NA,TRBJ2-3,TGTGCCAGCAAGGTCTCAGGATCCACAGATACGCAGTATTTT,CASKVSGSTDTQYF
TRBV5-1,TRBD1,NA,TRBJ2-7,TGCGCCAGCAGCTTAAACCCGGGACAGAGTTCCTACGAGCAGTACTTC,CASSLNPGQSSYEQYF
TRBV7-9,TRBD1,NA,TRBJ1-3,TGTGCCAGCAGGTCTACTGACAGGGTCTCTGGAAACACCATATATTTT,CASRSTDRVSGNTIYF
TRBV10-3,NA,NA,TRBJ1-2,TGTGCCATCAGTGAAGCCGGGATAACGTCCGAGGGTGGCTACACCTTC,CAISEAGITSEGGYTF
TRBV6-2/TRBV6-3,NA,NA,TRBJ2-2,TGTGCCAGCAGTCTAGGCCACAACACCGGGGAGCTGTTTTTT,CASSLGHNTGELFF
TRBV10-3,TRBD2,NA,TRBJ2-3,TGTGCCATCAGTGAGTCTGAGTCGGGGGGATGGGATACGCAGTATTTT,CAISESESGGWDTQYF
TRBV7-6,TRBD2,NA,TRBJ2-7,TGTGCCAGCAGTGCGGGACTAGCGACCTACGAGCAGTACTTC,CASSAGLATYEQYF
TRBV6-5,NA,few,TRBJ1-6,TGTGCCAGCAGTCCCATGGGCAATAATTCACCCCTCCACTTT,CASSPMGNNSPLHF
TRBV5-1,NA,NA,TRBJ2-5,TGCGCCAGCAGCTTGGGAGACACGACGGAGACCCAGTACTTC,CASSLGDTTETQYF
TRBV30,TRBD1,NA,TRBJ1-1,TGTGCCTGGAGTCAGACAGGGACCACTGAAGCTTTCTTT,CAWSQTGTTEAFF
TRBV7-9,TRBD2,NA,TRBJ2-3,TGTGCCAGCAGCCAAGGGACTAGCGGAAAAACAGATACGCAGTATTTT,CASSQGTSGKTDTQYF
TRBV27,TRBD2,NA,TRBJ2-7,TGTGCCAGCAGTTCGAAAGGACTAGCGGGAGGGCGGGTCTACGAGCAGTACTTC,CASSSKGLAGGRVYEQYF